The 22 T cell receptor beta chains listed next were all sequenced from one sample in a study of T cells in Graves' hyperthyroidism and ophthalmopathy. Amplified TCR beta CDR3 regions derived from RNA transcripts. When the TCR CDR3 underwent first-round RT-PCR, the HTBI primer set was used. TCRdb fed the multiplex PCR reads into MiXCR, producing one record per CDR3 protein. The sample yields more than 600,000 distinct CDR3 sequences, around 17% seen once. Input material: blood. These receptors came from a man younger than 35 with Graves' hyperthyroidism.

At least ten counts were recorded for this clonotype. The V call is TRBV12-3 or TRBV12-4, the J call TRBJ2-4; D gene ambiguous. The V end lost 5 bases, the J end lost 1 base, and 15 bases lay between the germline ends. CDR3 length equals 16 residues. CDR3 residues: CASSRENRAAKNIQYF. The CDR3 region has the DNA TGTGCCAGCAGTCGAGAAAATAGGGCTGCCAAAAACATTCAGTACTTC.

The genes are TRBV7-9 and TRBJ1-3; possibly TRBD1 for D (6 bases). This CDR3 contains 16 residues. The germline CDR1 and CDR2 sequences are SEHNR and FQNEAQ (reference sequence). Between the trimmed V and J ends, which lost 4 bases and 0 bases, there was a span of 13 bases. The CDR3 nucleotides are TGTGCCAGCAGCTCTTCTCGGACAGACTCTGGAAACACCATATATTTT. Residues: CASSSSRTDSGNTIYF.

This chain connects TRBV7-9 to TRBJ2-2; TRBD1 matches 7 bases. The junction had 6 bases not matched to a gene; V was cut back by 5 bases and J by 0 bases. Germline values: CDR1 SEHNR, CDR2 FQNEAQ (reference sequence). The CDR3 extends over 16 amino acids. Written as DNA, the CDR3 is TGTGCCAGCAGCGCATTAACAGGGGCGAACACCGGGGAGCTGTTTTTT. It is translated as CASSALTGANTGELFF. Together with reference TRBV7-9 and TRBJ2-2, the CDR3 gives the full variable domain: DTGVSQNPRHKITKRGQNVTFRCDPISEHNRLYWYRQTLGQGPEFLTYFQNEAQLEKSRLLSDRFSAERPKGSFSTLEIQRTEQGDSAMYLCASSALTGANTGELFFGEGSRLTVL.

A few counts support this clonotype. The chain has TRBV5-1 and TRBJ2-3, with TRBD2 identical over 11 bases. V lost 4 bases and J lost 0; bases outside the gene matches: 4. Germline CDR1 SGHRS, CDR2 YFSETQ. This CDR3 is built from 16 residues. The CDR3 bases are TGCGCCAGCAGCCCGGGACTAGCGGAAAGCACAGATACGCAGTATTTT. This translates into CASSPGLAESTDTQYF.

The genes are TRBV11-2 and TRBJ1-2; a weak D match, TRBD1 (5 bases). V was trimmed by 5 bases and J by 2 bases, leaving 9 bases between them. The CDR3 has 13 residues. Germline V gives CDR1 SGHAT, CDR2 FQNNGV. The CDR3 sequence is CASSTHRNYGYTF. The CDR3 DNA reads TGTGCCAGCAGCACCCACAGGAACTATGGCTACACCTTC.

The chain recombines TRBV4-3 with TRBJ1-5; D is undetermined. This CDR3 spans 17 amino acids. Trimming took off 4 bases at V and 6 bases at J, with 22 bases between the two ends. The V gene's germline CDR1 is LGHNA and CDR2 YSLEER. CDR3 DNA sequence: TGCGCCAGCAGCCGGAGGGAGCCGGACCCAGAGGGTCAGCCCCAGCATTTT. It is translated as CASSRREPDPEGQPQHF.

This clonotype showed up just a few times. A junction boundary mismatches the germline segment, possibly from a read error. This chain uses TRBV7-3 with TRBJ1-1; D remains unclear. This CDR3 is built from 13 residues. The germline CDR1 and CDR2 sequences are SGHTA and FQGTGA. The CDR3 sequence: CASSLTMVTEAFF. CDR3 nucleotide sequence: TGTGCTAGCAGCTTAACGATGGTCACTGAAGCTTTCTTT.

This clonotype came up a few times. V usage is TRBV6-5 and J usage is TRBJ1-5; D might be TRBD1 (6 bases). This CDR3 has 13 residues. The V and J ends lost 0 bases and 12 bases respectively, with 12 bases between them. The V gene's germline CDR1 is MNHEY and CDR2 SVGAGI. DNA for the CDR3: TGTGCCAGCAGTTACTCGAACCGGGGACACCAGCATTTT. Its protein product is CASSYSNRGHQHF.

This chain joins TRBV5-4 and TRBJ1-1, with D perhaps matching TRBD1 (6 bases). Germline CDR1 and CDR2: SGHNT and YYREEE (reference sequence). V dropped 3 bases and J dropped 1 base, with 22 bases sitting between them. The CDR3 contains 18 residues. DNA for the CDR3: TGTGCCAGCAGCTCACCACGGGGGGGCCTTCCCGAGAACACTGAAGCTTTCTTT. Translated: CASSSPRGGLPENTEAFF.

This clonotype was recorded many times. The CDR3: CASSPRTGNNQPQHF. In DNA, the CDR3 is TGTGCCAGCTCACCCCGGACCGGTAACAATCAGCCCCAGCATTTT. The chain has TRBV18 and TRBJ1-5; no clear D gene. Germline V gene lookup returns CDR1 KGHSH and CDR2 LQKENI. The CDR3 runs to 15 residues. V was clipped by 3 bases and J by 3 bases, with 12 bases between them. Together with reference TRBV18 and TRBJ1-5, the CDR3 gives the full variable domain: NAGVMQNPRHLVRRRGQEARLRCSPMKGHSHVYWYRQLPEEGLKFMVYLQKENIIDESGMPKERFSAEFPKEGPSILRIQQVVRGDSAAYFCASSPRTGNNQPQHFGDGTRLSIL.

J is TRBJ1-4 and V is TRBV12-3 or TRBV12-4, with D unresolved. Trimming stripped 8 bases from V and 8 bases from J, with 9 bases between. The CDR3 covers 11 residues. The CDR3 DNA reads TGTGCCAGCGGTAGATACGAAAAACTGTTTTTT. This sequence encodes CASGRYEKLFF.

This clonotype has a count of ten or more. The chain uses TRBV20-1 and TRBJ2-4, with D perhaps matching TRBD2 (6 bases). Germline CDR1 and CDR2: DFQATT and SNEGSKA (reference sequence). Trimming took 5 bases from V and 8 from J, leaving 16 bases between them. CDR3 length: 13 amino acids. This chain's CDR3 is CSASDDRGYIQYF. The CDR3 nucleotides read TGCAGTGCTTCGGATGATCGGGGGTACATTCAGTACTTC.

This clonotype showed up just a few times. The chain links TRBV24-1 to TRBJ2-1; possibly TRBD2 for D (6 bases). This CDR3 is 14 amino acids long. V was pared by 2 bases and J by 8 bases, with 12 bases between. The germline gives CDR1 KGHDR, CDR2 SFDVKD. The CDR3 bases are TGTGCCACCAGTGATTCCGCGAGCGGGCATGAGCAGTTCTTC. The encoded protein is CATSDSASGHEQFF.

There are a few counts of this clonotype. The rearrangement joins TRBV6-2 or TRBV6-3 to TRBJ1-5, with 9 bases lining up with TRBD1. This CDR3 is built from 14 residues. With 5 bases clipped from V and 7 bases from J, the junction kept 6 bases outside the gene matches. Germline V CDR1 and CDR2: MNHEY, SVGEGT. This CDR3 is CASSPQGAEQPQHF. CDR3 DNA: TGTGCCAGCAGTCCACAGGGGGCTGAGCAGCCCCAGCATTTT.

The chain is built from TRBV7-2 and TRBJ1-2, with no clear D. This CDR3 region has 13 residues. Germline lookup yields CDR1 SGHTA and CDR2 FQGNSA. Trimming pared 4 bases from V and 5 bases from J, leaving 11 bases between. CDR3 loop: CASSSGQMYGYTF. Here the CDR3 DNA reads TGTGCCAGCAGCTCCGGGCAGATGTATGGCTACACCTTC.

J is TRBJ2-1 and V is TRBV6-1; D is undetermined. The CDR3 totals 14 residues. V lost 1 base to trimming and J lost 7 bases, with 11 bases between them. From germline, CDR1 is MNHNS and CDR2 SASEGT. This CDR3 is CASSEVWALNEQFF. As DNA, the CDR3 is TGTGCCAGCAGTGAAGTTTGGGCTTTGAATGAGCAGTTCTTC.

This clonotype has at least ten counts. The chain employs TRBV11-1 and TRBJ2-5; D is ambiguous. Germline CDR1 reads SGHAT; CDR2 reads FQDESV (reference sequence). The CDR3 contains 13 residues. The ends were cut back, 6 bases at V and 3 bases at J, with 11 bases in the middle. CDR3: CASREDGKETQYF. In DNA, the CDR3 is TGTGCCAGCAGAGAGGACGGAAAAGAGACCCAGTACTTC.

This rearrangement joins TRBV19 to TRBJ2-7; 9 bases fit TRBD1. Germline-derived CDR1 and CDR2 are LNHDA and SQIVND (reference sequence). The CDR3 has 14 amino acids. V trimming: 4 bases; J trimming: 3 bases; junction bases outside the gene matches: 4. DNA for the CDR3: TGTGCCAGTAGTAGGACAGGGGTGGTCTACGAGCAGTACTTC. Its protein is CASSRTGVVYEQYF.

A few counts support this clonotype. This chain links TRBV2 with TRBJ2-2; tentatively, D is TRBD2 (5 bases). This CDR3 spans 15 amino acids. Germline CDR1 reads SNHLY; CDR2 reads FYNNEI. Trimming took off 2 bases at V and 6 bases at J, with 13 bases between the two ends. CDR3 region: CASSERPPGAGELFF. CDR3 nucleotide sequence: TGTGCCAGCAGTGAACGCCCCCCCGGGGCCGGGGAGCTGTTTTTT.

The rearrangement joins TRBV11-2 to TRBJ2-1; D is undetermined. CDR1 SGHAT and CDR2 FQNNGV come from the germline V gene. The CDR3 is 17 residues long. V shed 5 bases and J shed 0 bases, with 17 bases lying between them. The CDR3: CASSPLGSKSSYNEQFF. CDR3 bases: TGTGCCAGCAGCCCTCTGGGGTCTAAGAGCTCCTACAATGAGCAGTTCTTC.

V is TRBV27 and J is TRBJ1-1; D unclear. CDR1 and CDR2 from the germline V gene are MNHEY and SMNVEV (reference sequence). The CDR3 is 14 residues long. With 6 bases removed from V and 0 bases from J, the gap between germline ends came to 11 bases. The DNA of the CDR3 is TGTGCCAGCAGCACCCAGGTAATGAACACTGAAGCTTTCTTT. Protein product: CASSTQVMNTEAFF.

As for this clonotype: Here the CDR3 omits its conserved ending phenylalanine or tryptophan, so a read error is the likely source. The chain employs TRBV20-1 and TRBJ2-5, with D unresolved. With 2 bases removed from V and 1 base from J, the gap between germline ends came to 5 bases. This CDR3 contains 12 residues. Germline CDR1 reads DFQATT; CDR2 reads SNEGSKA (reference sequence). The CDR3 protein is CSARWLQETQYL. DNA of the CDR3: TGCAGTGCTAGATGGCTCCAAGAGACCCAGTACCTC.